The sequence of this T cell receptor beta chain was determined in a study of shared clonotypes between healthy human individuals. Notes on the study in general: Non-shared clonotypes had lower generation probabilities than clonotypes shared by all four sorted-subset donors. The expectation was that sequencing depth would affect clonotype sharing among donors.

In the authors' methods: Junction-only sequences without quality scores were provided by ImmunoSEQ, so filtering was different. Some clones are missing from TCRdb's copy, which holds only in-frame ones; the method was immunoSEQ multiplex PCR. The D gene and trimming were derived from the DNA, and the V and J assignments and clone size from that table. Among roughly 2.4 million clones, under 97% were seen once, and the ten largest hold roughly 0.13%. With regard to this clone: Its target is unknown.

Germline values: CDR1 LNHDA, CDR2 SQIVND (reference sequence). After removal of 6 bases from V and 4 bases from J, the junction contained 8 bases not matched to a gene. The CDR3 loop spans 16 amino acids. Sequencing input: naive CD4+ T cells sorted from blood. The subset is: CD45RA+ positively selected. The sequence was collected from a man younger than 30 in good health. The chain recombines TRBV19 with TRBJ2-1; 11 nucleotides match TRBD2. CDR3 bases: TGTGCCAGTAGCCCGACTAGCGGGGCCGCTTACAATGAGCAGTTCTTC. Protein: CASSPTSGAAYNEQFF.